The next 8 T cell receptor beta chains were all read from a single sample in a study of blood T cell repertoires in COVID-19. The table came from immunoSEQ multiplex PCR; TCRdb's copy has only in-frame clones and leaves some out. This repertoire shows under 150,000 clones, 80% to 85% found once; its top ten account for 35% to 45%. The sequenced sample consisted of peripheral blood. All receptors come from a human donor in a cohort sampled during active COVID-19.

The chain couples TRBV6-5 to TRBJ2-7; a weak D match, TRBD1 (6 bases). The CDR3 covers 15 residues. Trimming removed 4 bases at V and 4 bases at J, with 17 bases between. Germline V gene data show CDR1 as MNHEY and CDR2 as SVGAGI. The CDR3 DNA is TGTGCCAGCAGTTGGGACACCTCAACAATTTACGAGCAGTACTTC. Translation gives CASSWDTSTIYEQYF.

This clone was seen once. The genes are TRBV5-4 and TRBJ2-1; a possible D gene is TRBD1 (7 bases). The ends were cut back, 0 bases at V and 9 bases at J, with 16 bases in the middle. The CDR3 covers 15 residues. Looked up from germline, CDR1 is SGHNT and CDR2 is YYREEE (reference sequence). Here the CDR3 DNA reads TGTGCCAGCAGCTTGGGCCAGGGGGAGGTGGGTGAGCAGTTCTTC. This codes for CASSLGQGEVGEQFF.

This clone showed up just a few times. The V gene is TRBV10-1, the J gene TRBJ1-1; TRBD1 agrees at 7 bases. The V gene's germline CDR1 is WNHNN and CDR2 SYGVQD (reference sequence). The V segment lost 2 bases and the J segment 7 bases; nucleotides outside the gene matches: 7. The CDR3 contains 14 residues. Here the CDR3 DNA reads TGCGCCAGCAGTGAGAGAAGACAGGGTATTGAAGCTTTCTTT. Translating it yields CASSERRQGIEAFF.

The genes are TRBV27 and TRBJ1-2, with unresolved D. Germline CDR1 MNHEY, CDR2 SMNVEV (reference sequence). Trimming took off 6 bases at V and 6 bases at J, with 14 bases between the two ends. The CDR3 contains 13 residues. The CDR3 nucleotides are TGTGCCAGCAGATCAGGCCCGGGAAATGGCTACACCTTC. This codes for CASRSGPGNGYTF.

The genes are TRBV6-6 and TRBJ1-2; D may be TRBD1 (5 bases). Per the germline V gene, CDR1 is MNHNY and CDR2 is SVGAGI (reference sequence). Trimming shortened V by 2 bases and J by 2 bases, and 9 bases separated the two germline ends. This CDR3 comprises 14 residues. The CDR3 sequence is CASSYDSFNYGYTF. CDR3 DNA: TGTGCCAGCAGTTACGACAGTTTCAACTATGGCTACACCTTC.

This clone has more than one count but fewer than ten. The chain recombines TRBV27 with TRBJ1-1; TRBD1 matches 10 bases. The junction had 7 bases not matched to a gene; V was cut back by 5 bases and J by 4 bases. Germline values: CDR1 MNHEY, CDR2 SMNVEV (reference sequence). The CDR3 runs to 15 residues. CDR3 sequence reads: CASSAPGQGFTEAFF. The CDR3 DNA follows: TGTGCCAGCAGTGCTCCGGGACAGGGGTTCACTGAAGCTTTCTTT.

The chain joins TRBV6-6 to TRBJ1-1; a weak D match, TRBD1 (6 bases). V lost 6 bases, J lost 5 bases, and 19 bases lay in between. CDR1 is MNHNY and CDR2 is SVGAGI in the germline V gene (reference sequence). This CDR3 is 15 amino acids long. In DNA, the CDR3 is TGTGCCAGCAGCTCAACGGACAGAGGGATGACTGAAGCTTTCTTT. Its translation: CASSSTDRGMTEAFF.

The CDR3 coding sequence is TGTGCCATCAGTGAGGGAGGGACAGGGGAAAAACTGTTTTTT. The encoded protein is CAISEGGTGEKLFF. The chain combines TRBV10-3 with TRBJ1-4; TRBD1 agrees at 9 bases. The CDR3 spans 14 residues. CDR1 and CDR2 from the germline V gene are ENHRY and SYGVKD. J gave up 8 bases and V 2 bases, and 3 bases lay outside the gene matches.